This is a list of T cell receptor beta chains from one sample in a study of Tregs in tolerant kidney transplant recipients. The assay was immunoSEQ multiplex PCR, and TCRdb's table has in-frame clones only and misses some. This table holds some 90,000 clones, around 94% found once. The sequenced sample was CD8+ T cells from blood. The receptor set was obtained from a human donor in good health. Each CDR3 is given with its conserved first and last residue. The order of the fields is clone size, J gene, D gene, CDR3 length, V gene, CDR3 protein, CDR3 DNA. D genes are given only for firm matches. Where a row states a size, it is once, few, many or the class of an expanded clone; other rows omit it.

>-|TRBJ2-1|-|16|TRBV4-1
CASSQAHAGRGNEQFF
TGCGCCAGCAGCCAAGCCCACGCAGGCCGCGGCAATGAGCAGTTCTTC
>few|TRBJ1-2|TRBD1|14|TRBV27
CASSLWQGAGGYTF
TGTGCCAGCAGTTTATGGCAGGGGGCTGGGGGCTACACCTTC
>-|TRBJ2-7|TRBD2|13|TRBV27
CASSFGLVYEQYF
TGTGCCAGCAGTTTCGGACTAGTCTACGAGCAGTACTTC
>once|TRBJ1-5|-|18|TRBV2
CASSGDSRSPYSNQPQHF
TGTGCCAGCAGTGGGGACTCTCGCAGCCCCTATAGCAATCAGCCCCAGCATTTT
>-|TRBJ2-2|-|14|TRBV10-3
CAISESGNTGELFF
TGTGCCATCAGTGAGTCGGGAAACACCGGGGAGCTGTTTTTT
>-|TRBJ2-7|-|11|TRBV5-8
CASGVEDEQYF
TGTGCCAGCGGGGTTGAGGACGAGCAGTACTTC
>-|TRBJ2-7|-|15|TRBV6-1
CASSDPEAGFGEQYF
TGTGCCAGCAGTGACCCTGAGGCAGGTTTTGGCGAGCAGTACTTC
>once|TRBJ1-2|-|14|TRBV6-1
CASWGAGGSYGYTF
TGTGCCAGCTGGGGCGCGGGCGGCTCCTATGGCTACACCTTC
>-|TRBJ2-7|-|14|TRBV27
CASISRGTPYEQYF
TGTGCCAGCATTTCCAGGGGAACGCCCTACGAGCAGTACTTC
>-|TRBJ2-3|TRBD1|16|TRBV7-2
CASSLVRTGAGDTQYF
TGTGCCAGCAGCTTAGTGAGGACAGGGGCGGGGGATACGCAGTATTTT
>-|TRBJ2-4|TRBD2|15|TRBV6-1
CASKVPSGEGNIQYF
TGTGCCAGCAAGGTGCCCAGCGGGGAGGGAAACATTCAGTACTTC
>-|TRBJ2-7|-|15|TRBV18
CASSPQGGWSYEQYF
TGTGCCAGCTCACCACAGGGGGGATGGAGCTACGAGCAGTACTTC
>-|TRBJ2-7|TRBD1|16|TRBV6-1
CASSELSAGQGYEQYF
TGTGCCAGCAGTGAATTATCCGCGGGACAGGGCTACGAGCAGTACTTC
>-|TRBJ1-4|-|15|TRBV4-2
CASRDGQTTNEKLFF
TGTGCCAGCAGGGATGGGCAGACAACTAATGAAAAACTGTTTTTT
>-|TRBJ1-1|-|15|TRBV6-5
CASSFGSQLNTEAFF
TGTGCCAGCAGTTTCGGGAGTCAGTTGAACACTGAAGCTTTCTTT
>-|TRBJ2-7|-|14|TRBV7-9
CASSRGSTPNEQYF
TGTGCCAGCAGCCGAGGGAGTACCCCTAACGAGCAGTACTTC
>-|TRBJ2-7|-|20|TRBV1
CTSSQARTSGGAQSSYEQYF
TGCACCAGCAGCCAAGCTAGGACTAGCGGGGGGGCCCAAAGCTCCTACGAGCAGTACTTC
>-|TRBJ2-3|TRBD2|15|TRBV2
CASIEGLAETDTQYF
TGTGCCAGCATTGAAGGACTAGCGGAGACAGATACGCAGTATTTT
>-|TRBJ2-1|-|15|TRBV5-1
CASSRDPSAYNEQFF
TGCGCCAGCAGCCGCGATCCCTCCGCCTACAATGAGCAGTTCTTC
>-|TRBJ2-1|TRBD2|14|TRBV5-1
CASSWRGGPNEQFF
TGCGCCAGCAGCTGGCGGGGGGGGCCGAATGAGCAGTTCTTC
>-|TRBJ2-1|-|14|TRBV11-3
CASSFPGTYNEQFF
TGTGCCAGCAGCTTTCCAGGGACTTACAATGAGCAGTTCTTC
>-|TRBJ1-1|TRBD1|14|TRBV6-5
CASSMTGGDTEAFF
TGTGCCAGCAGTATGACAGGGGGCGACACTGAAGCTTTCTTT
>-|TRBJ2-1|-|17|TRBV19
CASSIRLVYAGYNEQFF
TGTGCCAGTAGCATACGACTAGTTTACGCGGGGTACAATGAGCAGTTCTTC
>once|TRBJ2-5|-|14|TRBV11-1
CASSPVGHQETQYF
TGTGCCAGCAGCCCAGTCGGGCACCAAGAGACCCAGTACTTC
>-|TRBJ1-2|-|17|TRBV7-8
CASSYQGTIRPNYGYTF
TGTGCCAGCAGCTACCAGGGAACGATTCGCCCTAACTATGGCTACACCTTC
>once|TRBJ1-2|-|13|TRBV27
CASSLVPNYGYTF
TGTGCCAGCAGTTTGGTTCCAAACTATGGCTACACCTTC
>-|TRBJ2-1|TRBD1|16|TRBV10-3
CAISESNQGAVLEQFF
TGTGCCATCAGTGAGTCGAACCAGGGGGCGGTACTTGAGCAGTTCTTC
>once|TRBJ2-1|TRBD1|13|TRBV9
CASSAWDSNEQFF
TGTGCCAGCAGCGCATGGGACAGCAATGAGCAGTTCTTC
>-|TRBJ2-3|-|14|TRBV10-1
CASSESGQIHTQYF
TGCGCCAGCAGTGAGTCGGGGCAGATCCATACGCAGTATTTT
>-|TRBJ1-1|-|15|TRBV7-8
CASSSSRGGNTEAFF
TGTGCCAGCAGCTCCTCGCGGGGAGGGAACACTGAAGCTTTCTTT
>-|TRBJ2-2|-|16|TRBV5-4
CASSLSPQGNTGELFF
TGTGCCAGCAGCCTTTCACCGCAAGGGAACACCGGGGAGCTGTTTTTT
>-|TRBJ2-7|-|14|TRBV27
CASSLRGTAYEQYF
TGTGCCAGCAGTTTACGGGGGACTGCTTACGAGCAGTACTTC
>-|TRBJ2-1|TRBD2|16|TRBV2
CASSGSRLAPYNEQFF
TGTGCCAGCAGTGGGTCCCGACTAGCGCCCTATAATGAGCAGTTCTTC
>-|TRBJ2-3|-|14|TRBV7-9
CASSRWGAEDTQYF
TGTGCCAGCAGCCGGTGGGGGGCAGAAGATACGCAGTATTTT
>-|TRBJ1-4|-|14|TRBV5-1
CASSLDRGREKLFF
TGCGCCAGCAGCTTGGACCGGGGCCGGGAAAAACTGTTTTTT
>-|TRBJ2-1|-|15|TRBV19
CASSIGLVSYNEQFF
TGTGCCAGTAGTATAGGACTAGTATCCTACAATGAGCAGTTCTTC
>few|TRBJ2-4|-|14|TRBV6-1
CASSGTLAKNIQYF
TGTGCCAGCAGCGGGACATTAGCCAAAAACATTCAGTACTTC
>-|TRBJ2-5|TRBD2|16|TRBV5-6
CASSLVGLAGVETQYF
TGTGCCAGCAGCTTGGTGGGGCTAGCGGGAGTAGAGACCCAGTACTTC
>-|TRBJ2-4|-|15|TRBV4-1
CASSRTWVSKNIQYF
TGCGCCAGCAGCCGGACCTGGGTCTCCAAAAACATTCAGTACTTC
>-|TRBJ2-5|TRBD2|17|TRBV5-1
CASSLWTSGDRGETQYF
TGCGCCAGCAGCTTGTGGACTAGCGGGGACAGGGGTGAGACCCAGTACTTC
>-|TRBJ2-7|TRBD1|11|TRBV29-1
CSIGTGWEQYF
TGCAGCATTGGGACAGGGTGGGAGCAGTACTTC
>-|TRBJ1-1|-|14|TRBV27
CASRLIGGNTEAFF
TGTGCCAGCCGGTTGATCGGGGGGAACACTGAAGCTTTCTTT
>-|TRBJ2-2|TRBD1|15|TRBV5-4
CASSLRQGATGELFF
TGTGCCAGCAGCTTAAGGCAGGGGGCCACCGGGGAGCTGTTTTTT
>-|TRBJ1-4|-|15|TRBV7-8
CASSLTRRTNEKLFF
TGTGCCAGCAGCCTGACTCGGAGGACTAATGAAAAACTGTTTTTT
>once|TRBJ2-7|-|13|TRBV19
CASSIGDLYEQYF
TGTGCCAGTAGTATTGGGGACCTCTACGAGCAGTACTTC
>-|TRBJ2-7|-|15|TRBV15
CATSRDPVRPYEQYF
TGTGCCACCAGCAGAGATCCGGTTCGCCCCTACGAGCAGTACTTC
>-|TRBJ1-6|-|14|TRBV7-6
CASSSGFDNSPLHF
TGTGCCAGCAGCTCAGGGTTTGATAATTCACCCCTCCACTTT
>-|TRBJ2-1|-|17|TRBV19
CASSISAGLAIYNEQFF
TGTGCCAGTAGTATTAGCGCCGGGCTAGCGATCTACAATGAGCAGTTCTTC
>-|TRBJ2-1|-|14|TRBV4-1
CASSQGKGKCEQFF
TGCGCCAGCAGCCAAGGTAAGGGAAAGTGTGAGCAGTTCTTC
>-|TRBJ2-3|TRBD2|18|TRBV13
CASSLVGGLAGVTDTQYF
TGTGCCAGCAGCTTAGTAGGGGGACTAGCGGGGGTCACAGATACGCAGTATTTT
>-|TRBJ2-2|TRBD2|17|TRBV5-1
CASSPGLAGGLAGELFF
TGCGCCAGCAGCCCGGGACTAGCGGGAGGGCTGGCCGGGGAGCTGTTTTTT
>-|TRBJ2-1|-|14|TRBV30
CAWTGVSSYNEQFF
TGTGCCTGGACCGGAGTGAGCTCCTACAATGAGCAGTTCTTC
>-|TRBJ2-1|TRBD1|14|TRBV6-6
CASKDRSSYNEQFF
TGTGCCAGCAAGGACAGGAGCTCCTACAATGAGCAGTTCTTC
>-|TRBJ2-1|-|15|TRBV4-2
CASSQVAVSYNEQFF
TGTGCCAGCAGCCAAGTGGCGGTGTCCTACAATGAGCAGTTCTTC
>-|TRBJ2-3|TRBD2|20|TRBV2
CASLSSRTSGGAGSTDTQYF
TGTGCCAGCCTCTCCAGCCGGACTAGCGGGGGGGCCGGGAGCACAGATACGCAGTATTTT
>-|TRBJ1-4|TRBD1|16|TRBV6-5
CASSLGQGWGNEKLFF
TGTGCCAGCAGTTTGGGACAGGGTTGGGGGAATGAAAAACTGTTTTTT
>once|TRBJ2-5|TRBD2|15|TRBV19
CASSMSLAGAETQYF
TGTGCCAGTAGTATGTCTCTAGCGGGAGCAGAGACCCAGTACTTC
>-|TRBJ2-7|-|18|TRBV27
CASSLFPLDPEGTYEQYF
TGTGCCAGCAGTTTATTCCCCCTCGACCCGGAGGGTACCTACGAGCAGTACTTC
>-|TRBJ2-7|-|14|TRBV9
CASSVGRTMGEQYF
TGTGCCAGCAGCGTAGGGCGCACCATGGGGGAGCAGTACTTC